One sample yielded the 14 T cell receptor beta chains listed below, sequenced in a study of blood T cell repertoires in COVID-19. Profiled with immunoSEQ multiplex PCR; TCRdb holds only in-frame clones, not every one. The table shows a few hundred thousand clones, with 80% to 95% occurring only once. The sample taken for sequencing was PBMCs or T cells enriched from blood (not recorded which). All receptors derive from a woman in her 40s who had been exposed to COVID-19.

V and J are TRBV27 and TRBJ2-7, with 11 bases that match TRBD1. There are 13 residues in the CDR3. Germline V lookup: CDR1 MNHEY, CDR2 SMNVEV (reference sequence). V lost 8 bases, J lost 5 bases, and 5 bases stayed unmatched. The CDR3: CASLRTGGDEQYF. CDR3 nucleotide sequence: TGTGCCAGCCTAAGGACAGGGGGCGACGAGCAGTACTTC.

The chain recombines TRBV5-4 with TRBJ1-1; no firm D call. The CDR3 has 14 residues. The germline V and J ends were trimmed by 0 bases and 4 bases, with 10 bases remaining between them. Germline values: CDR1 SGHNT, CDR2 YYREEE (reference sequence). The CDR3 spells CASSLESYGTEAFF. The CDR3 DNA follows: TGTGCCAGCAGCTTGGAGTCCTATGGCACTGAAGCTTTCTTT.

The chain uses TRBV5-6 and TRBJ1-2; maybe TRBD1 (6 bases). This CDR3 contains 13 residues. V was trimmed by 4 bases and J by 4 bases, leaving 11 bases between them. Germline V lookup: CDR1 SGHDT, CDR2 YYEEEE. The DNA of the CDR3 is TGTGCCAGCAGCCAGGGGTTGGGCTATGGCTACACCTTC. Translating it yields CASSQGLGYGYTF.

The chain carries TRBV19 and TRBJ2-1; 8 bases match TRBD1. The V and J ends lost 3 bases and 1 base, in that order; junction bases with no gene match: 2. Germline values: CDR1 LNHDA, CDR2 SQIVND (reference sequence). The CDR3 loop spans 15 amino acids. The chain's CDR3 is CASSMDRASYNEQFF. The CDR3 nucleotides read TGTGCCAGTAGTATGGACAGGGCTTCCTACAATGAGCAGTTCTTC.

This clone was counted once. The genes are TRBV5-5 and TRBJ2-5; 9 bases fit TRBD1. There are 16 residues in the CDR3. V trimming: 1 base; J trimming: 5 bases; junction bases outside the gene matches: 9. CDR1 is SGHKS and CDR2 is YYEKEE in the germline V gene (reference sequence). CDR3: CASSLFTGTGRETQYF. The CDR3 region has the DNA TGTGCCAGCAGCTTGTTCACCGGGACAGGGAGGGAGACCCAGTACTTC.

This clone has a single count. The chain joins TRBV5-5 to TRBJ1-5; weak D call: TRBD1 (6 bases). From germline, CDR1 is SGHKS and CDR2 YYEKEE (reference sequence). The V end lost 4 bases, the J end lost 9 bases, and 23 bases lay between the germline ends. The CDR3 totals 16 residues. The DNA of the CDR3 is TGTGCCAGCAGCACCTCGGACAGCCCGACCGAATGGCCCCAGCATTTT. Translating it yields CASSTSDSPTEWPQHF. The variable domain in full, completed from reference TRBV5-5 and TRBJ1-5, reads DAGVTQSPTHLIKTRGQQVTLRCSPISGHKSVSWYQQVLGQGPQFIFQYYEKEERGRGNFPDRFSARQFPNYSSELNVNALLLGDSALYLCASSTSDSPTEWPQHFGDGTRLSIL.

The rearrangement joins TRBV10-1 to TRBJ2-2, with D perhaps TRBD1 (6 bases). The germline CDR1 and CDR2 sequences are WNHNN and SYGVQD (reference sequence). The V end was cut by 6 bases, the J end by 7 bases, with 12 bases between. The CDR3 covers 13 residues. In DNA, the CDR3 is TGCGCCAGCAGCGGACAGCTGGGCGGGGAGCTGTTTTTT. Translating gives CASSGQLGGELFF.

The rearrangement joins TRBV19 to TRBJ1-5, with 8 bases aligning to TRBD1. This CDR3 has 14 amino acids. Germline lookup yields CDR1 LNHDA and CDR2 SQIVND (reference sequence). The trim removed 5 bases at V and 4 bases at J, leaving 4 bases unmatched. The CDR3 coding sequence is TGTGCCAGTAGTCAGGGGACAGGAAATCAGCCCCAGCATTTT. Amino acids: CASSQGTGNQPQHF.

The rearrangement links TRBV11-3 to TRBJ2-3, with 13 bases identical to TRBD2. The CDR3 sequence is 19 residues long. Germline V CDR1 and CDR2: SGHNT, YENEEA. V gave up 5 bases and J gave up 2 bases; unmatched junction bases: 13. CDR3 nucleotide sequence: TGTGCCAGCAGCCCGGGACTAGCGGGGTCCCATCTGAACACAGATACGCAGTATTTT. It translates to CASSPGLAGSHLNTDTQYF.

The chain links TRBV12-2 to TRBJ1-2; the table names TRBD1, a call not compared with the DNA. TRBV12-2 constitutes a pseudogene. This CDR3 has 14 residues. Here the CDR3 DNA reads TGTGCAAGTCGCTATAAGGACAGGGGGTATGGCTACACCTTC. This sequence encodes CASRYKDRGYGYTF.

The chain has TRBV15 and TRBJ2-1; 8 nucleotides align to TRBD1. Germline loops: CDR1 LNHNV, CDR2 YYDKDF (reference sequence). V was pared by 1 base and J by 0 bases, with 5 bases of the junction left unmatched. The CDR3 is made up of 17 amino acids. For the CDR3, the DNA is TGTGCCACCAGCAGAGCGCAGGGGGCGAGCTCCTACAATGAGCAGTTCTTC. Protein: CATSRAQGASSYNEQFF. Drawing the rest from reference TRBV15 and TRBJ2-1, the complete variable domain is DAMVIQNPRYQVTQFGKPVTLSCSQTLNHNVMYWYQQKSSQAPKLLFHYYDKDFNNEADTPDNFQSRRPNTSFCFLDIRSPGLGDTAMYLCATSRAQGASSYNEQFFGPGTRLTVL.

The rearrangement links TRBV4-1 to TRBJ2-6; TRBD2 is a possible D gene (6 bases). The V and J ends lost 1 base and 3 bases respectively, with 10 bases between them. Germline values: CDR1 MGHRA, CDR2 YSYEKL. This CDR3 has 16 residues. Here the CDR3 DNA reads TGCGCCAGCAGCCAAGTTGGAGGGCGTGGGGCCAACGTCCTGACTTTC. It is translated as CASSQVGGRGANVLTF.

The chain combines TRBV12-3 or TRBV12-4 with TRBJ1-1; D uncertain. The CDR3 loop spans 13 amino acids. With 5 bases removed from V and 4 bases from J, the gap between germline ends came to 11 bases. CDR3 protein: CASSPAIITEAFF. DNA for the CDR3: TGTGCCAGCAGTCCTGCTATAATCACTGAAGCTTTCTTT.

This chain links TRBV10-2 with TRBJ1-5; weak D call: TRBD1 (5 bases). Germline assignment: CDR1 WSHSY and CDR2 SAAADI. V shed 4 bases and J shed 7 bases, with 11 bases lying between them. The CDR3 covers 13 residues. The CDR3 bases are TGCGCCAGCAGTGGGCCTGGGGGGCAGCCCCAGCATTTT. It translates to CASSGPGGQPQHF.